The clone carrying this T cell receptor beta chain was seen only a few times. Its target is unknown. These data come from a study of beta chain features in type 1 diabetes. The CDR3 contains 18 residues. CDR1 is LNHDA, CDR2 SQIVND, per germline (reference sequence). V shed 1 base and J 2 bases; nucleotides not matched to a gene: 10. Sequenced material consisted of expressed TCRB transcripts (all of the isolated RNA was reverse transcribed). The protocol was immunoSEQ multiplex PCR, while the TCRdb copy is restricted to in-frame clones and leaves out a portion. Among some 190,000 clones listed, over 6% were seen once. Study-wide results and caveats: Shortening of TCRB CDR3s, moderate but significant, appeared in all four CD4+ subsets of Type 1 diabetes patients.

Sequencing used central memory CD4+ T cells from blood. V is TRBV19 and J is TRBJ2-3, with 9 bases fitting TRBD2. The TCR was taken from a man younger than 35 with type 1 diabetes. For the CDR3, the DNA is TGTGCCAGTAGTATAGGAGCGGGGGGACCAGCGGCCACAGATACGCAGTATTTT. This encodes CASSIGAGGPAATDTQYF.